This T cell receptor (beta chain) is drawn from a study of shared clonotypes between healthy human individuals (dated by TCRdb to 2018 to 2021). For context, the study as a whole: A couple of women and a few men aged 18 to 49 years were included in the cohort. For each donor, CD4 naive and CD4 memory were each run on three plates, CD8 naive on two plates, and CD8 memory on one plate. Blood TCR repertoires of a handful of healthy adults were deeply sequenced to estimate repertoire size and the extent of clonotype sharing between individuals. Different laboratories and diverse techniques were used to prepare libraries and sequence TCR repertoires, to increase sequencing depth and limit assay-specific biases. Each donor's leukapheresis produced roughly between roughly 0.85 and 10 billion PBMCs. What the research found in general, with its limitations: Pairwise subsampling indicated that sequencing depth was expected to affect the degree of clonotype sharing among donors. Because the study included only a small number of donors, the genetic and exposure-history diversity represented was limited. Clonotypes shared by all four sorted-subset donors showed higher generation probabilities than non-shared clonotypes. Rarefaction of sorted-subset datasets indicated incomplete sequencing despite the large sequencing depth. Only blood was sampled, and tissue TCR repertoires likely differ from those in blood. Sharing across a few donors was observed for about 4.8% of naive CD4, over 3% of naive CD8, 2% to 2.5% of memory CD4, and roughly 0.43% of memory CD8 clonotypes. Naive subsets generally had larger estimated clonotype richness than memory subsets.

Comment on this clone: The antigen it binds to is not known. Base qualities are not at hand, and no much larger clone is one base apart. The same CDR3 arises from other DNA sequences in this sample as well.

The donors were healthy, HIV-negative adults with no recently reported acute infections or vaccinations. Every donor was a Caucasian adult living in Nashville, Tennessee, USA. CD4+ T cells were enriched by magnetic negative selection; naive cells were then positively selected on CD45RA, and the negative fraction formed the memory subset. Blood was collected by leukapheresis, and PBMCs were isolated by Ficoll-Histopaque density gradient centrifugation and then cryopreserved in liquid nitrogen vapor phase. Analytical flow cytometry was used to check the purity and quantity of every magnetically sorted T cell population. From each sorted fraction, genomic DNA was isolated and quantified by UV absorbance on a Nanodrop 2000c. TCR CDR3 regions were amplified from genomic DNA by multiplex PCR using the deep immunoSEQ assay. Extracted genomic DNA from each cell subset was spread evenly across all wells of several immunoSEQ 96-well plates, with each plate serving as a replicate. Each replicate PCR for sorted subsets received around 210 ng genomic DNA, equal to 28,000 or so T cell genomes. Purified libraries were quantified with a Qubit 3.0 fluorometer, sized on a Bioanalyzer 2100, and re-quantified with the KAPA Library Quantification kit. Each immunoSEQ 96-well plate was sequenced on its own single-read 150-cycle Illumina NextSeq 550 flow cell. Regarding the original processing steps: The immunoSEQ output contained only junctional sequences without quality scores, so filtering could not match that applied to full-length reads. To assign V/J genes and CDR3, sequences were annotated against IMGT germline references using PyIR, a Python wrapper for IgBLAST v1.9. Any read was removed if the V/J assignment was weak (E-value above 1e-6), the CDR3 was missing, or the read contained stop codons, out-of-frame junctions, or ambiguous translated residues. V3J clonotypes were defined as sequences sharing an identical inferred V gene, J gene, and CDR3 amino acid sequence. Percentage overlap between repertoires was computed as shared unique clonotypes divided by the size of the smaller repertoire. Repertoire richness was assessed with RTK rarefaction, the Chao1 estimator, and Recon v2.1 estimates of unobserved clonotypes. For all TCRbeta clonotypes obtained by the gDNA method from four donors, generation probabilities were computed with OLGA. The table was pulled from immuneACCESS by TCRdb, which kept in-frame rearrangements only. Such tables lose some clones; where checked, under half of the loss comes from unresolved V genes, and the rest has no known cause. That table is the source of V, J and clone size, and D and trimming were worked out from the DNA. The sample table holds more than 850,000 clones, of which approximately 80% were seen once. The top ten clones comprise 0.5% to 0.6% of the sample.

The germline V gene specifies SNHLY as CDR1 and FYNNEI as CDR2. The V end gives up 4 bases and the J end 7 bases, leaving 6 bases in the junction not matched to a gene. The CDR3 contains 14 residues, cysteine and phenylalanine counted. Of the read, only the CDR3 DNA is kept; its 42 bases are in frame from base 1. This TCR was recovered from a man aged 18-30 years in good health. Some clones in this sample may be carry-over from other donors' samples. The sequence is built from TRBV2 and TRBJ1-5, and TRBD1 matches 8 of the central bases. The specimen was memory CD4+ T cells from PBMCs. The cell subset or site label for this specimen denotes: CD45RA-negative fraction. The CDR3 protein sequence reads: CASSGQGMRQPQHF. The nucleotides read TGTGCCAGCAGTGGACAGGGGATGCGACAGCCCCAGCATTTT.